The clone carrying this T cell receptor beta chain was seen more than once but under ten times. Its specificity is not known. An end of the junction does not agree with germline; a read error may underlie this. TCRdb passed the RT-PCR reads through MiXCR, listing each CDR3 protein once. The data show 550,000 to 800,000 distinct CDR3 sequences, less than 20% seen once. The data originate from a study of response to subunit inactivated influenza vaccine. Study-level points and caveats: New T cells are recruited in small numbers by each seasonal influenza vaccination, according to the authors' suggestion.

The CDR3 consists of 14 residues. In germline, CDR1 is LNHDA, CDR2 SQIVND (reference sequence). The specimen comprised PBMCs from blood, sampled 11 to 12 days after vaccination. This receptor was taken from a man aged 45-65 years who received an inactivated influenza vaccine. The V call is TRBV19, the J call TRBJ2-7; 8 nucleotides agree with TRBD1. CDR3 DNA: TGTGCCAGTATTATAAGGGACAGGACCTACGAGCAGTACTTC. Amino acid sequence: CASIIRDRTYEQYF.